This entry lists 32 T cell receptor beta chains sequenced from one sample in a study of CD8+CD57+ T cells in acquired aplastic anemia. Patients picked for sequencing had shown CD8+CD57+ cell expansion detected by flow cytometry. Template material for TCR beta VDJ and CDR3 profiling consisted of genomic DNA. TCRdb reprocessed the reads with MiXCR, giving one entry per CDR3 protein. The sample lists 250,000 to 300,000 distinct CDR3 sequences, about three fifths occurring once. Sequencing was done on a sample of sorted CD4+, CD8+, or CD8+CD57+ T cells (not recorded which) from PBMCs. All receptors come from a human donor with aplastic anemia.

V is TRBV24-1 and J is TRBJ1-1; no clear D. V was clipped by 3 bases and J by 3 bases, with 10 bases between them. CDR1 KGHDR and CDR2 SFDVKD come from the germline V gene. This CDR3 comprises 14 residues. CDR3 region: CATSDPREDTEAFF. CDR3 nucleotide sequence: TGTGCCACCAGTGATCCAAGGGAGGACACTGAAGCTTTCTTT.

This chain links TRBV10-3 with TRBJ2-1; 7 nucleotides match TRBD1. The V segment lost 0 bases and the J segment 9 bases; nucleotides outside the gene matches: 11. The CDR3 runs 16 residues. CDR1 is ENHRY, CDR2 SYGVKD, per germline. CDR3 sequence: CAISESWTGRVPEQFF. The CDR3 region has the DNA TGTGCCATCAGTGAGTCATGGACAGGAAGGGTCCCTGAGCAGTTCTTC.

The J gene is TRBJ2-1, the V gene TRBV7-8, with 9 bases fitting TRBD2. Trimming removed 5 bases from V and 6 bases from J; junction bases left unmatched: 5. From germline, CDR1 is SGHVS and CDR2 FQNEAQ. This CDR3 has 14 amino acids. The CDR3 nucleotides read TGTGCCAGCAGCGCGGGACTAGCCCTCAATGAGCAGTTCTTC. It specifies CASSAGLALNEQFF.

About this clonotype itself: This could be a read error, since a much larger clone is one nucleotide away. The chain couples TRBV7-6 to TRBJ2-2; no clear D. CDR1 and CDR2 from the germline V gene are SGHVS and FNYEAQ. The CDR3 contains 14 residues. CDR3 sequence: CAGSLDLGYGELFF. Written as DNA, the CDR3 is TGTGCCGGCAGCTTAGATCTGGGTTACGGGGAGCTGTTTTTT. Looking up the rest from reference TRBV7-6 and TRBJ2-2 gives the full variable domain: GAGVSQSPRYKVTKRGQDVALRCDPISGHVSLYWYRQALGQGPEFLTYFNYEAQQDKSGLPNDRFSAERPEGSISTLTIQRTEQRDSAMYRCAGSLDLGYGELFFGEGSRLTVL.

The gene calls are TRBV5-1 and TRBJ2-3; 9 positions agree with TRBD2. Germline V CDR1 and CDR2: SGHRS, YFSETQ. The CDR3 totals 15 residues. With V trimmed by 7 bases and J by 5 bases, 11 bases remained unmatched. CDR3 nucleotide sequence: TGCGCCAGCGGTCTAGCGGGATCTTATGGAGATACGCAGTATTTT. Protein: CASGLAGSYGDTQYF.

The chain carries TRBV6-5 and TRBJ2-7; unclear D gene. CDR1 and CDR2 (germline): MNHEY, SVGAGI. The CDR3 sequence is 13 residues long. The V and J ends lost 8 bases and 0 bases respectively, with 11 bases between them. The CDR3 DNA follows: TGTGCCAGCGGCTCCAGGAGCTCCTACGAGCAGTACTTC. The encoded protein is CASGSRSSYEQYF.

This clonotype was seen only a few times. The chain is built from TRBV20-1 and TRBJ1-4, with 9 bases fitting TRBD1. The CDR3 is 13 residues long. In germline, CDR1 is DFQATT, CDR2 SNEGSKA (reference sequence). With 6 bases clipped from V and 8 bases from J, the junction kept 7 bases outside the gene matches. CDR3 amino acids: CSAIQGAREKLFF. As DNA, the CDR3 is TGCAGTGCGATACAGGGGGCGAGGGAAAAACTGTTTTTT.

This clonotype was counted only a few times. The rearrangement uses TRBV10-3 and TRBJ2-7, with D hard to call. The CDR3 is 12 residues long. The germline CDR1 and CDR2 sequences are ENHRY and SYGVKD. V was trimmed by 2 bases and J by 4 bases, leaving 6 bases between them. Here the CDR3 DNA reads TGTGCCATCAGTGAGGCTATTTACGAGCAGTACTTC. Its protein product is CAISEAIYEQYF.

This chain connects TRBV20-1 to TRBJ2-7, with TRBD2 as a possible D gene (6 bases). The CDR3 is made up of 13 amino acids. Per the germline V gene, CDR1 is DFQATT and CDR2 is SNEGSKA (reference sequence). V was trimmed by 3 bases and J by 3 bases, leaving 12 bases between them. The CDR3 sequence is CSASSLGGYEQYF. As DNA, the CDR3 is TGCAGTGCTAGTTCCCTGGGGGGCTACGAGCAGTACTTC.

In its sample, this clonotype was seen once. The CDR3 does not end in the conserved phenylalanine or tryptophan, so this is likely a read error. The limits of the CDR3 on the DNA are not certain, so only TCRdb's listed CDR3 is given. The chain uses TRBV20-1 and TRBJ2-1; TRBD1 is taken as the D call from the table, unchecked against the DNA. Counting both end residues, the CDR3 totals 13 amino acids. Germline CDR1 DFQATT, CDR2 SNEGSKA (reference sequence). CDR3 sequence reads: CSARTTKSPRGIY.

The V and J genes are TRBV29-1 and TRBJ1-1; no firm D call. The CDR3 sequence is 14 residues long. With 6 bases removed from V and 1 base from J, the gap between germline ends came to 15 bases. CDR1 and CDR2 (germline): SQVTM, ANQGSEA. In nucleotides, the CDR3 is TGCAGCGTGGACGAACAGAATTGGAACACTGAAGCTTTCTTT. Its protein is CSVDEQNWNTEAFF.

V is TRBV4-2 and J is TRBJ2-7; TRBD2 matches at 8 bases. Trimming cost V 0 bases and J 4 bases; bases outside gene matches: 8. This CDR3 is built from 16 residues. Germline V gene sequence: CDR1 LGHNA, CDR2 YNFKEQ. As DNA, the CDR3 is TGTGCCAGCAGCCAAGATCGGGGGGGCGATTTTTACGAGCAGTACTTC. Translation gives CASSQDRGGDFYEQYF.

Of note for this clonotype: The junction does not match germline at one end; this may be a read error. This chain links TRBV19 with TRBJ2-3; D possibly corresponds to TRBD1 (6 bases). The CDR3 is made up of 13 amino acids. The germline V gene has CDR1 LNHDA and CDR2 SQIVND (reference sequence). The CDR3 DNA sequence: TGTGGCAGTAGGGACACAGGGCCCGATACGCAGTATTTT. Protein: CGSRDTGPDTQYF.

This clonotype was counted many times. In DNA, the CDR3 is TGTGCCAGCAGACTCGACAGGGTGAACACTGAAGCTTTCTTT. This encodes CASRLDRVNTEAFF. The V gene is TRBV2, the J gene TRBJ1-1, with TRBD1 identical over 7 bases. Germline CDR1 SNHLY, CDR2 FYNNEI. The CDR3 consists of 14 residues. J gave up 0 bases and V 6 bases, and 4 bases lay outside the gene matches.

This clonotype has at least ten counts. The CDR3 DNA reads as TGTGCCAGCAGCTTAACCCAGCTAGCGGGAACCGAGCAGTACTTC. It translates to CASSLTQLAGTEQYF. The chain is built from TRBV7-9 and TRBJ2-7, with 9 bases fitting TRBD2. This CDR3 spans 15 amino acids. Germline values: CDR1 SEHNR, CDR2 FQNEAQ (reference sequence). The V and J ends lost 2 bases and 6 bases, in that order; junction bases with no gene match: 8. Supplemented by reference TRBV7-9 and TRBJ2-7, the full variable domain reads DTGVSQNPRHKITKRGQNVTFRCDPISEHNRLYWYRQTLGQGPEFLTYFQNEAQLEKSRLLSDRFSAERPKGSFSTLEIQRTEQGDSAMYLCASSLTQLAGTEQYFGPGTRLTVT.

This chain uses TRBV7-9 with TRBJ2-4, with D tentatively TRBD1 (7 bases). Germline CDR1 SEHNR, CDR2 FQNEAQ (reference sequence). The V gene lost 4 bases and the J gene lost 0 bases, with 28 bases spanning the gap. The CDR3 consists of 21 residues. CDR3 sequence reads: CASSSPGDEGAGSKAKNIQYF. The CDR3, as DNA: TGTGCCAGCAGCTCCCCGGGGGATGAGGGGGCAGGGTCCAAAGCCAAAAACATTCAGTACTTC.

The V and J genes are TRBV7-9 and TRBJ1-1, with a tentative D call TRBD1 (6 bases). The CDR3 runs to 14 residues. CDR1 and CDR2 (germline): SEHNR, FQNEAQ (reference sequence). V gave up 1 base and J gave up 5 bases, with 11 bases separating them. The CDR3 region has the DNA TGTGCCAGCAGCTTAGTGGCCAGGGGAACTGAAGCTTTCTTT. This gives the protein CASSLVARGTEAFF. Based on the CDR3 plus reference TRBV7-9 and TRBJ1-1, the full variable domain is DTGVSQNPRHKITKRGQNVTFRCDPISEHNRLYWYRQTLGQGPEFLTYFQNEAQLEKSRLLSDRFSAERPKGSFSTLEIQRTEQGDSAMYLCASSLVARGTEAFFGQGTRLTVV.

This clonotype was counted only a few times. The chain has TRBV6-2 or TRBV6-3 and TRBJ1-5; D gene uncertain. Germline values: CDR1 MNHEY, CDR2 SVGEGT. This CDR3 spans 12 amino acids. V dropped 5 bases and J dropped 9 bases, with 11 bases sitting between them. Written as DNA, the CDR3 is TGTGCCAGCAGTGAGGCAGGATGGCCCCAGCATTTT. Amino acid sequence: CASSEAGWPQHF.

This clonotype has only a few counts. The chain has TRBV2 and TRBJ1-5, with TRBD1 as a possible D gene (6 bases). This CDR3 region has 15 residues. V lost 0 bases, J lost 6 bases, and 12 bases lay in between. Germline V gene lookup returns CDR1 SNHLY and CDR2 FYNNEI. This CDR3 is CASSEAFRGAQPQHF. Here the CDR3 DNA reads TGTGCCAGCAGTGAAGCGTTCAGGGGCGCTCAGCCCCAGCATTTT.

The chain employs TRBV4-1 and TRBJ1-4; D may be TRBD1 (6 bases). CDR3 length: 13 residues. Looked up from germline, CDR1 is MGHRA and CDR2 is YSYEKL. V shed 2 bases and J shed 6 bases, with 7 bases lying between them. In DNA form, the CDR3 reads TGCGCCAGCAGCCAACAGGGGTATGAAAAACTGTTTTTT. This encodes CASSQQGYEKLFF.

In nucleotides, the CDR3 is TGTGCCATCAGTGATCATGGGGAGATTTCCTACGAGCAGTACTTC. Amino acid sequence: CAISDHGEISYEQYF. The chain recombines TRBV10-3 with TRBJ2-7; a weak D match, TRBD2 (5 bases). The CDR3 is 15 amino acids. Germline assignment: CDR1 ENHRY and CDR2 SYGVKD. The V end lost 3 bases, the J end lost 1 base, and 13 bases lay between the germline ends.

Ten or more counts support this clonotype. The rearrangement joins TRBV5-8 to TRBJ1-5; D gene unclear. Germline V lookup: CDR1 SGHTS, CDR2 YDEGEE. Trimming left V 4 bases short and J 0 bases short, with 11 bases between. The CDR3 spans 15 residues. CDR3: CASSPEVGSNQPQHF. The CDR3 DNA sequence: TGTGCCAGCAGCCCCGAGGTGGGTAGCAATCAGCCCCAGCATTTT.

This clonotype has ten or more counts. This chain uses TRBV9 with TRBJ2-1; unclear D gene. CDR1 and CDR2 from the germline V gene are SGDLS and YYNGEE. The CDR3 is 14 residues long. V was trimmed by 4 bases and J by 6 bases, leaving 14 bases between them. CDR3 nucleotide sequence: TGTGCCAGCAGCTTTAATGACGGCGTCAATGAGCAGTTCTTC. It translates to CASSFNDGVNEQFF.

The sample holds many counts of this clonotype. This chain joins TRBV6-1 and TRBJ2-1; D could derive from TRBD1 or TRBD2 (5 bases each). This CDR3 is built from 15 residues. The germline V gene has CDR1 MNHNS and CDR2 SASEGT. Trimming stripped 8 bases from V and 4 bases from J, with 18 bases between. The CDR3 DNA reads as TGTGCCAGCCGCCCCGGGGACCGCCGGTACAATGAGCAGTTCTTC. This translates into CASRPGDRRYNEQFF.

The chain joins TRBV10-3 to TRBJ1-5, with D uncertain. The V and J ends lost 4 bases and 0 bases respectively, with 4 bases between them. This CDR3 is built from 13 residues. Germline V CDR1 and CDR2: ENHRY, SYGVKD. The chain's CDR3 is CAISAASNQPQHF. The CDR3 bases are TGTGCCATCAGTGCCGCTAGCAATCAGCCCCAGCATTTT.

This sequence joins TRBV7-6 and TRBJ1-6; D is perhaps TRBD1 (6 bases). The CDR3 has 14 residues. Germline CDR1 is SGHVS and CDR2 is FNYEAQ. Between the trimmed V and J ends, which lost 5 bases and 8 bases, there was a span of 13 bases. The CDR3 loop is CASSRVGGDSPLHF. Here the CDR3 DNA reads TGTGCCAGCAGCCGGGTCGGGGGCGATTCACCCCTCCACTTT.

The CDR3 coding sequence is TGCAGTGCTAGAGATCTCCGGCAGGGGGCAAGGGTCGGAAATTCACCCCTCCACTTT. This sequence encodes CSARDLRQGARVGNSPLHF. V and J are TRBV20-1 and TRBJ1-6; 8 bases match TRBD1. V gave up 0 bases and J gave up 7 bases; unmatched junction bases: 17. Germline-derived CDR1 and CDR2 are DFQATT and SNEGSKA (reference sequence). This CDR3 has 19 residues.

This clonotype was seen more than once but under ten times. The chain combines TRBV7-2 with TRBJ2-2; 7 bases are shared with TRBD1. Germline lookup yields CDR1 SGHTA and CDR2 FQGNSA. The CDR3 has 15 amino acids. J gave up 5 bases and V 5 bases, and 8 bases lay outside the gene matches. CDR3 amino acids: CASSPDRDGTGELFF. In DNA, the CDR3 is TGTGCCAGCAGCCCCGACAGGGATGGGACCGGGGAGCTGTTTTTT.

This clonotype was recorded a few times. The rearrangement links TRBV7-8 to TRBJ1-4; TRBD1 aligns across 10 bases. CDR1 is SGHVS and CDR2 is FQNEAQ in the germline V gene. The CDR3 consists of 15 residues. J lost 6 bases, V lost 5 bases, and 6 bases had no gene match. CDR3 sequence reads: CASSHQTGGDEKLFF. CDR3 bases: TGTGCCAGCAGCCACCAGACAGGGGGCGATGAAAAACTGTTTTTT.

The chain joins TRBV14 to TRBJ1-1; D gene unclear. Per germline, CDR1 SGHDN and CDR2 FVKESK. There are 15 residues in the CDR3. Between the trimmed V and J ends, which lost 0 bases and 2 bases, there was a span of 10 bases. CDR3 sequence reads: CASSQERAFNTEAFF. As DNA, the CDR3 is TGTGCCAGCAGCCAAGAGAGGGCATTTAACACTGAAGCTTTCTTT.

There are a few counts of this clonotype. This CDR3 reads CASSLWAYEQYF. CDR3 coding DNA: TGTGCCAGCAGTTTATGGGCCTACGAGCAGTACTTC. The chain is built from TRBV12-3 or TRBV12-4 and TRBJ2-7; D ambiguous. The CDR3 length is 12 residues. Deletions cut 2 bases from V and 2 bases from J, with 4 bases between.

The chain uses TRBV19 and TRBJ1-5; tentatively, D is TRBD1 (5 bases). The CDR3 sequence is 14 residues long. V lost 3 bases and J 1 base, leaving 7 bases between the germline ends. Looked up from germline, CDR1 is LNHDA and CDR2 is SQIVND (reference sequence). The DNA for the CDR3 is TGTGCCAGTAGTATTCAGGGAAGCAATCAGCCCCAGCATTTT. Translation gives CASSIQGSNQPQHF.